Only a few counts were recorded for the clone carrying this T cell receptor beta chain. Germline-derived CDR1 and CDR2 are LNHDA and SQIVND (reference sequence). The CDR3 is 15 amino acids. V dropped 3 bases and J dropped 2; count of bases not matched to a gene: 6. The sample is drawn from a study of blood T cell repertoires in COVID-19. As processed by the authors: Amplified reference gene primers provided the basis for estimating nucleated cell counts. Profiled with immunoSEQ multiplex PCR; TCRdb holds only in-frame clones, not every one. V and J calls and clone size are those listed in that table; D and trimming were worked out from the DNA. The sample holds fewer than 200,000 clones; about 85% are singletons and the top ten take 6.5% to 9.5%.

The genes are TRBV19 and TRBJ1-2; 7 bases are a match to TRBD1. Material: peripheral blood. The sequence was collected from a woman older than 75 with COVID-19, enrolled during active disease. The CDR3 region is CASSMYRGWNYGYTF. The CDR3 DNA reads as TGTGCCAGTAGTATGTACAGGGGTTGGAACTATGGCTACACCTTC.